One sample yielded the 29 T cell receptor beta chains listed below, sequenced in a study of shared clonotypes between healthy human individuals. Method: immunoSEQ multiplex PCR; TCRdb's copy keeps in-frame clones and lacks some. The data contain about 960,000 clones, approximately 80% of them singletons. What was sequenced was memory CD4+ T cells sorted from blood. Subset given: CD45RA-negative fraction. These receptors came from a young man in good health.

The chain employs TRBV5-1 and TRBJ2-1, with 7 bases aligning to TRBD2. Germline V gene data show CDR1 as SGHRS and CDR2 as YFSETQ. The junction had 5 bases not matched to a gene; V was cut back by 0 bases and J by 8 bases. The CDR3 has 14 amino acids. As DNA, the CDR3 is TGCGCCAGCAGCTTGGTGACTAGCAGCCATGAGCAGTTCTTC. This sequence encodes CASSLVTSSHEQFF.

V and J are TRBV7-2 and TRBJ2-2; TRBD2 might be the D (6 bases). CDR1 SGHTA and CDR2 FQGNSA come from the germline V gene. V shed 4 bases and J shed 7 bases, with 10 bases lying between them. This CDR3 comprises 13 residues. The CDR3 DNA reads TGTGCCAGCAGCTGGACTACAGACGGGGAGCTGTTTTTT. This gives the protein CASSWTTDGELFF. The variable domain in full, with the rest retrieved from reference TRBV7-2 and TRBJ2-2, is GAGVSQSPSNKVTEKGKDVELRCDPISGHTALYWYRQSLGQGLEFLIYFQGNSAPDKSGLPSDRFSAERTGGSVSTLTIQRTQQEDSAVYLCASSWTTDGELFFGEGSRLTVL.

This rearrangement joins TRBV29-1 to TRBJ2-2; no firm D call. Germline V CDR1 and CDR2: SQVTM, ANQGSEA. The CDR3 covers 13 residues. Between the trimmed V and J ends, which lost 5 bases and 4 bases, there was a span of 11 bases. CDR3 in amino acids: CSVRPAGTGELFF. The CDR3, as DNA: TGCAGCGTTCGGCCCGCAGGCACCGGGGAGCTGTTTTTT.

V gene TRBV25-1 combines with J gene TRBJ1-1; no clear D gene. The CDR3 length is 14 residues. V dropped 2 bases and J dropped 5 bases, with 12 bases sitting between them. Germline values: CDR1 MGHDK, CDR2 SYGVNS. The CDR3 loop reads CASSERRWGTEAFF. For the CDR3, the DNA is TGTGCCAGCAGTGAAAGGAGGTGGGGAACTGAAGCTTTCTTT.

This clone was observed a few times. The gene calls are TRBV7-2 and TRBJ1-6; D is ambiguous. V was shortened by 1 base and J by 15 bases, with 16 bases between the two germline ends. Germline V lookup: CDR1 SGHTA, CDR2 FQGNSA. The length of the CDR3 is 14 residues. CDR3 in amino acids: CASSLEKVPPYLHF. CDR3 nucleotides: TGTGCCAGCAGCTTAGAAAAAGTACCGCCGTACCTCCACTTT. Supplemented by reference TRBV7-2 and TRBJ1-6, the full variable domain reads GAGVSQSPSNKVTEKGKDVELRCDPISGHTALYWYRQSLGQGLEFLIYFQGNSAPDKSGLPSDRFSAERTGGSVSTLTIQRTQQEDSAVYLCASSLEKVPPYLHFGNGTRLTVT.

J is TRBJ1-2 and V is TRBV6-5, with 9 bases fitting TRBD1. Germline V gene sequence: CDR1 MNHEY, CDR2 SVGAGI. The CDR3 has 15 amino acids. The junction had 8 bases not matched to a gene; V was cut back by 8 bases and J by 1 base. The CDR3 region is CASGKQGALNYGYTF. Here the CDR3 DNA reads TGTGCCAGCGGAAAACAGGGGGCGCTTAACTATGGCTACACCTTC.

The CDR3 region is CASSSRDLMTPLHF. In DNA, the CDR3 is TGTGCCAGTAGTTCCCGGGACCTAATGACACCCCTCCACTTT. V gene TRBV19 combines with J gene TRBJ1-6; possible D gene TRBD1, 5 bases. This CDR3 has 14 residues. Germline V gene sequence: CDR1 LNHDA, CDR2 SQIVND (reference sequence). Trimming cost V 5 bases and J 11 bases, with 16 bases left between them.

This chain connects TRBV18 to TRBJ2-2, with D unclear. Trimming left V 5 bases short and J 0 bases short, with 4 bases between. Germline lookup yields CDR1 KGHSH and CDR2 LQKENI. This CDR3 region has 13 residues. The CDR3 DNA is TGTGCCAGCTCAGCATCGAACACCGGGGAGCTGTTTTTT. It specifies CASSASNTGELFF.

CDR3 region: CASSRGQGVHRSYNEQFF. The CDR3 nucleotides read TGTGCCAGTAGTAGGGGACAGGGGGTCCACCGCTCCTACAATGAGCAGTTCTTC. The chain has TRBV19 and TRBJ2-1; 11 positions agree with TRBD1. V lost 4 bases to trimming and J lost 0 bases; unmatched junction nucleotides: 8. The CDR3 is 18 amino acids. Germline V gene lookup returns CDR1 LNHDA and CDR2 SQIVND (reference sequence).

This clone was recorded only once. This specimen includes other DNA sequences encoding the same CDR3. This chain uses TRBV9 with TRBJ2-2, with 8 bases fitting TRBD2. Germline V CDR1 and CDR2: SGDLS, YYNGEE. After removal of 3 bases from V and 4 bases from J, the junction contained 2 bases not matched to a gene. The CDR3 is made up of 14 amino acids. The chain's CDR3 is CASSAGLVTGELFF. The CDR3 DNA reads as TGTGCCAGCAGCGCGGGACTAGTCACCGGGGAGCTGTTTTTT.

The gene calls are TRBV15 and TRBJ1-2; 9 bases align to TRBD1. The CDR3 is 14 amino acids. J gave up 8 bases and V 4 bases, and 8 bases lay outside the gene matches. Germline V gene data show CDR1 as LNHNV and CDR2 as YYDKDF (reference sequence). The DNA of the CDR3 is TGTGCCACCAGCACAGGGGACAGGGCCCAAGGCTACACCTTC. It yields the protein CATSTGDRAQGYTF.

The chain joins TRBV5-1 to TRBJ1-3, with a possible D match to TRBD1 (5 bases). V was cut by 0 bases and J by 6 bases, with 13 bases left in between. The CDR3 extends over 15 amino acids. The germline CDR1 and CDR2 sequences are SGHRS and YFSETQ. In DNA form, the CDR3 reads TGCGCCAGCAGCTTGGTCGGAGGGGCCGAAAACACCATATATTTT. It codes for CASSLVGGAENTIYF.

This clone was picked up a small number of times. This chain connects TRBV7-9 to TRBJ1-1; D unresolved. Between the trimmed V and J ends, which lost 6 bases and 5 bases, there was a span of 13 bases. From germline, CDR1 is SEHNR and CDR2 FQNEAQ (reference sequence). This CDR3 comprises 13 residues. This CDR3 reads CASSKEGKTEAFF. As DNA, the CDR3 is TGTGCCAGCAGTAAGGAAGGAAAGACTGAAGCTTTCTTT. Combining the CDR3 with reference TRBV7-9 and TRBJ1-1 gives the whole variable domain DTGVSQNPRHKITKRGQNVTFRCDPISEHNRLYWYRQTLGQGPEFLTYFQNEAQLEKSRLLSDRFSAERPKGSFSTLEIQRTEQGDSAMYLCASSKEGKTEAFFGQGTRLTVV.

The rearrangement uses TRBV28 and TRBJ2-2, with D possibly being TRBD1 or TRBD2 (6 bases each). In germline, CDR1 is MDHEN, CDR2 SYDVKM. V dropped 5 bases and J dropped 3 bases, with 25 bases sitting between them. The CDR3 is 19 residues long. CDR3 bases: TGTGCCAGCAGTCGGGCGGGATGGTGGCAGGGGACGGACACCGGGGAGCTGTTTTTT. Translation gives CASSRAGWWQGTDTGELFF.

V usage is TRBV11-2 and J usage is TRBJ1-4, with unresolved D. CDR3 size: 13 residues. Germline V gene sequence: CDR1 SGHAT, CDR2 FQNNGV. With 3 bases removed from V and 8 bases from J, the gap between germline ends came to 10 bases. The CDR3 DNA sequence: TGTGCCAGCAGCTTGGCGGAAGGGGAAAAACTGTTTTTT. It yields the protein CASSLAEGEKLFF.

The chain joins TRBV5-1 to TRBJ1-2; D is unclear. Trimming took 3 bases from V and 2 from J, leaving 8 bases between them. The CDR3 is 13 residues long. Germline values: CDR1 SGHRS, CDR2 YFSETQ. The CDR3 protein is CASSYGSNYGYTF. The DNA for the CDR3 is TGCGCCAGCAGCTACGGCAGCAACTATGGCTACACCTTC.

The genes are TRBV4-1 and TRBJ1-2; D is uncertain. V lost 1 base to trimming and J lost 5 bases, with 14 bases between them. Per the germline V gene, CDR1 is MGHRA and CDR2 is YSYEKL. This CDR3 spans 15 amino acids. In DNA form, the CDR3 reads TGCGCCAGCAGCCAAGGAAGACAATCGGGGTATGGCTACACCTTC. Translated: CASSQGRQSGYGYTF.

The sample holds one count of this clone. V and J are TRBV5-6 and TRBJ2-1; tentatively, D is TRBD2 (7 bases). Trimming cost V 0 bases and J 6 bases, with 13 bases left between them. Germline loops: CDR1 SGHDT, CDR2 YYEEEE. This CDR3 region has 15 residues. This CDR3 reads CASSLAGRGLNEQFF. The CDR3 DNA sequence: TGTGCCAGCAGCTTGGCCGGGCGGGGGCTCAATGAGCAGTTCTTC. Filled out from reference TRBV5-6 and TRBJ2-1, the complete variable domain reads DAGVTQSPTHLIKTRGQQVTLRCSPKSGHDTVSWYQQALGQGPQFIFQYYEEEERQRGNFPDRFSGHQFPNYSSELNVNALLLGDSALYLCASSLAGRGLNEQFFGPGTRLTVL.

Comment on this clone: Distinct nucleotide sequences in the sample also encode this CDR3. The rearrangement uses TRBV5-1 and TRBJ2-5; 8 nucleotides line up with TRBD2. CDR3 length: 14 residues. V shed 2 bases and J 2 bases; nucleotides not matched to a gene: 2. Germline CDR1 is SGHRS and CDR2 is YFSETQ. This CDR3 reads CASSLSGGQETQYF. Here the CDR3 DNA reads TGCGCCAGCAGCTTAAGCGGGGGTCAAGAGACCCAGTACTTC.

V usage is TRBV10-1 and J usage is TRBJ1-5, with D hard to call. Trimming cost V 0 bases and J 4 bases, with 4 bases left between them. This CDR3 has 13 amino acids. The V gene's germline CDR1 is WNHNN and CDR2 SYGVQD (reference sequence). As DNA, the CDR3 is TGCGCCAGCAGTGAGTCGACGAATCAGCCCCAGCATTTT. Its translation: CASSESTNQPQHF.

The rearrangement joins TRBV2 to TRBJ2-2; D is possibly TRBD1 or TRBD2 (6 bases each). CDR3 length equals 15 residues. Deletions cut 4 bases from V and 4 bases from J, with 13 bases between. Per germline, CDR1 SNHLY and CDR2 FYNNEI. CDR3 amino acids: CASSVRGPVTGELFF. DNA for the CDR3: TGTGCCAGCAGTGTCCGGGGGCCGGTCACCGGGGAGCTGTTTTTT.

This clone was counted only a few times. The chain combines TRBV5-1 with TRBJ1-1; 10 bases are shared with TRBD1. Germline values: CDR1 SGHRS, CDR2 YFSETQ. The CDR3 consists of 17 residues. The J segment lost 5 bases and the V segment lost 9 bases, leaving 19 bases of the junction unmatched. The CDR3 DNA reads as TGCGCCATCGAACAGGGACAGGGGAGATTGTGGAGTACTGAAGCTTTCTTT. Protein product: CAIEQGQGRLWSTEAFF. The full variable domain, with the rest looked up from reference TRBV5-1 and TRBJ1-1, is KAGVTQTPRYLIKTRGQQVTLSCSPISGHRSVSWYQQTPGQGLQFLFEYFSETQRNKGNFPGRFSGRQFSNSRSEMNVSTLELGDSALYLCAIEQGQGRLWSTEAFFGQGTRLTVV.

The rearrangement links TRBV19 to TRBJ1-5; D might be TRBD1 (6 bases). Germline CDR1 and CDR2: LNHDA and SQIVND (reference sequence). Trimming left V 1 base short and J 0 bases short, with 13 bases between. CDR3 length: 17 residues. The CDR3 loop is CASSIGEGGYSNQPQHF. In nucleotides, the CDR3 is TGTGCCAGTAGTATAGGAGAAGGGGGTTATAGCAATCAGCCCCAGCATTTT.

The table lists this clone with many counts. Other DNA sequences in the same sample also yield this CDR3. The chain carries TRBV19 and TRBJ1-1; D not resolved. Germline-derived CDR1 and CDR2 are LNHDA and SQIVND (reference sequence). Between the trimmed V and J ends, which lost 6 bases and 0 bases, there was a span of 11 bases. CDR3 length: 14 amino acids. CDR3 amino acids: CASSPGRMNTEAFF. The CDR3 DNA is TGTGCCAGTAGCCCCGGGAGGATGAACACTGAAGCTTTCTTT. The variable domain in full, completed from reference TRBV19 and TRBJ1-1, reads DGGITQSPKYLFRKEGQNVTLSCEQNLNHDAMYWYRQDPGQGLRLIYYSQIVNDFQKGDIAEGYSVSREKKESFPLTVTSAQKNPTAFYLCASSPGRMNTEAFFGQGTRLTVV.

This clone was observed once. CDR3 in amino acids: CASSQGEGGFSEQYF. In nucleotides, the CDR3 is TGCGCCAGCAGTCAGGGGGAAGGGGGCTTTAGTGAGCAGTACTTC. V gene TRBV5-1 combines with J gene TRBJ2-7; 7 bases fit TRBD1. Per germline, CDR1 SGHRS and CDR2 YFSETQ. The V segment lost 5 bases and the J segment 7 bases; nucleotides outside the gene matches: 15. This CDR3 region has 15 residues.

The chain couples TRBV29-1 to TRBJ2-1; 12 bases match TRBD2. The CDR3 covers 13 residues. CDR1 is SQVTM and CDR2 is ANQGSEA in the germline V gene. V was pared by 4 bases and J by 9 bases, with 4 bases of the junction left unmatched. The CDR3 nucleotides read TGCAGCGTTGCCTCTAGCGGGGGGGGTGAGCAGTTCTTC. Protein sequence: CSVASSGGGEQFF.

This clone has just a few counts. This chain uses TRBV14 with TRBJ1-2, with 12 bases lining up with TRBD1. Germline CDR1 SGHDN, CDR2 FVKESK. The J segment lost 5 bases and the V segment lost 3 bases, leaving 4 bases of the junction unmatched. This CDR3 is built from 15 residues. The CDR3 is CASSHRDRGRYGYTF. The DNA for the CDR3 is TGTGCCAGCAGCCACCGGGACAGGGGGCGATATGGCTACACCTTC.

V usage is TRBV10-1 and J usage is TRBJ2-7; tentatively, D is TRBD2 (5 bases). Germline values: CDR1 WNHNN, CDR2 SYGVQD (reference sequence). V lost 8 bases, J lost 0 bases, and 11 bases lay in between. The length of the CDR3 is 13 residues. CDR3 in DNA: TGCGCCAGCCAACGGGGAAGCTCCTACGAGCAGTACTTC. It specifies CASQRGSSYEQYF.

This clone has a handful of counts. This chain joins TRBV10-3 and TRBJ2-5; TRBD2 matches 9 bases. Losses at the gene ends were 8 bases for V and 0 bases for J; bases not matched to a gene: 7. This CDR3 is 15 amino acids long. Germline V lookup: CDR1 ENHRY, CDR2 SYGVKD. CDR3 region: CAISPASGNQETQYF. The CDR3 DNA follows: TGTGCCATCTCCCCGGCTAGCGGGAACCAAGAGACCCAGTACTTC.